Shown below are 8 T cell receptor beta chains from a single sample sequenced in a study of monozygotic twins with inflammatory bowel disease. TCRdb reprocessed the 5' RACE reads and stores each CDR3 protein as one record, lacking DNA. The sample features approximately 400,000 distinct CDR3 sequences, with 2.4% in its top ten. Sequenced: blood. The receptors originated from a human donor with ulcerative colitis or Crohn's disease, or a healthy co-twin of an affected twin (not recorded which).

This chain links TRBV20-1 with TRBJ1-1; TCRdb calls TRBD1, which cannot be checked without DNA. This CDR3 region has 13 residues. From germline, CDR1 is DFQATT and CDR2 SNEGSKA (reference sequence). This chain's CDR3 is CSAPGTGPNEAFF.

The chain has TRBV20-1 and TRBJ1-6; TCRdb proposes TRBD1, but this gene call is untestable without DNA. There are 13 residues in the CDR3. Germline V gene data show CDR1 as DFQATT and CDR2 as SNEGSKA (reference sequence). CDR3 residues: CSARGQGNSPLHF.

The CDR3 is CASGLGTGQETQYF. V gene TRBV12-5 combines with J gene TRBJ2-5; the D call of TRBD1 rests on TCRdb alone, since no DNA is present to check it. Germline CDR1 reads LGHNT; CDR2 reads FRNRAP. CDR3 length: 14 amino acids.

J is TRBJ2-3 and V is TRBV18. The CDR3 contains 14 residues. Germline V gene data show CDR1 as KGHSH and CDR2 as LQKENI. The CDR3 here is CASSPFTSTDTQYF.

The chain employs TRBV19 and TRBJ1-2. Germline CDR1 is LNHDA and CDR2 is SQIVND (reference sequence). This CDR3 spans 14 amino acids. This CDR3 reads CASTPLEGSYGYTF.

This chain uses TRBV6-2 or TRBV6-3 with TRBJ2-7; TCRdb's D call of TRBD1 is untestable without DNA. CDR1 and CDR2 from the germline V gene are MNHEY and SVGEGT. The CDR3 sequence is 13 residues long. The CDR3: CASSLSALDEQYF.

The chain joins TRBV5-1 to TRBJ1-1. Germline CDR1 SGHRS, CDR2 YFSETQ. The CDR3 is made up of 13 amino acids. CDR3 in amino acids: CASSKRAQGEAFF.

V and J are TRBV7-9 and TRBJ2-1; TCRdb outputs TRBD1, but without DNA this stays unchecked. CDR3 length: 12 amino acids. The germline V gene has CDR1 SEHNR and CDR2 FQNEAQ (reference sequence). The CDR3 protein is CASSLGTGGKFF.